One sample yielded the 14 T cell receptor beta chains listed below, sequenced in a study of blood T cell repertoires in COVID-19. Sequencing was performed with immunoSEQ multiplex PCR; in TCRdb, only in-frame clones are kept and a portion is missing. This repertoire shows 300,000 to 500,000 clones, approximately 86% found once; its top ten account for around 2%. Sequenced material: PBMCs or T cells enriched from blood (not recorded which). The receptor source for this set is a woman aged 40 to 50 with acute COVID-19.

This rearrangement joins TRBV5-8 to TRBJ2-1; D ambiguous. CDR3 length: 14 amino acids. V was trimmed by 4 bases and J by 4 bases, leaving 12 bases between them. Germline V lookup: CDR1 SGHTS, CDR2 YDEGEE. Written as DNA, the CDR3 is TGTGCCAGCAGCGTGGTGCAGGTATACAATGAGCAGTTCTTC. Its protein is CASSVVQVYNEQFF.

The V gene is TRBV29-1, the J gene TRBJ1-2; the D is unclear. The CDR3 is 13 residues long. V was trimmed by 6 bases and J by 2 bases, leaving 13 bases between them. Germline-derived CDR1 and CDR2 are SQVTM and ANQGSEA. CDR3 sequence (DNA): TGCAGCGTAGCCACCGGACTGAACTATGGCTACACCTTC. Protein product: CSVATGLNYGYTF.

V usage is TRBV5-5 and J usage is TRBJ1-1; 10 bases are shared with TRBD1. The germline CDR1 and CDR2 sequences are SGHKS and YYEKEE (reference sequence). J lost 11 bases, V lost 4 bases, and 8 bases had no gene match. The CDR3 is 13 residues long. In nucleotides, the CDR3 is TGTGCCAGCAGCGAAACCGGGACAGGGGTTGCTTTCTTT. It codes for CASSETGTGVAFF.

The chain employs TRBV21-1 and TRBJ1-6; the table assigns TRBD1, which was not confirmed against the DNA. TRBV21-1 is a listed pseudogene. The CDR3 spans 18 residues. CDR3 sequence: CASSVQGEDCSYNSPLHF. In nucleotides, the CDR3 is TGTGCCAGCAGCGTACAGGGGGAGGATTGCTCCTATAATTCACCCCTCCACTTT.

This clone was picked up one time. The CDR3 does not close with the conserved phenylalanine or tryptophan, likely indicating a read error. The DNA is omitted, as the CDR3 cannot be located on it reliably, and the CDR3 follows TCRdb's listing. J is TRBJ1-2 and V is TRBV5-8; the table calls TRBD1, which could not be checked here. The CDR3 contains 11 residues when both ends are counted. Germline loops: CDR1 SGHTS, CDR2 YDEGEE. The CDR3 is CASSQHGLTEV.

This clone was seen just once. This chain uses TRBV7-2 with TRBJ2-1, with 8 bases that match TRBD2. Germline assignment: CDR1 SGHTA and CDR2 FQGNSA. The CDR3 extends over 15 amino acids. V shed 4 bases and J 2 bases; nucleotides not matched to a gene: 4. This CDR3 is CASSYSSGPYNEQFF. In nucleotides, the CDR3 is TGTGCCAGCAGCTACTCTAGCGGGCCCTACAATGAGCAGTTCTTC.

This clone has just a few counts. V usage is TRBV29-1 and J usage is TRBJ1-4; D is uncertain. The CDR3 runs to 13 residues. V lost 7 bases, J lost 0 bases, and 9 bases lay in between. CDR1 and CDR2 (germline): SQVTM, ANQGSEA. CDR3 sequence reads: CSALTSTNEKLFF. The DNA for the CDR3 is TGCAGCGCCCTCACTTCAACTAATGAAAAACTGTTTTTT.

The V gene is TRBV30, the J gene TRBJ1-1, with D perhaps TRBD1 (5 bases). The CDR3 runs to 13 residues. The germline V gene encodes CDR1 GTSNPN and CDR2 SVGIG (reference sequence). Deletions cut 0 bases from V and 7 bases from J, with 12 bases between. The DNA for the CDR3 is TGTGCCTGGAGTGTAGCAGGGCAGGGTGAAGCTTTCTTT. It is translated as CAWSVAGQGEAFF.

The V and J genes are TRBV25-1 and TRBJ1-6; TRBD1 is a possible D gene (5 bases). V was cut by 0 bases and J by 9 bases, with 9 bases left in between. The CDR3 runs to 14 residues. Germline V gene data show CDR1 as MGHDK and CDR2 as SYGVNS. CDR3 residues: CASSEYVTGSPLHF. CDR3 DNA: TGTGCCAGCAGTGAATATGTTACAGGTTCACCCCTCCACTTT.

The chain links TRBV30 to TRBJ2-7, with D perhaps matching TRBD2 (5 bases). The CDR3 runs to 15 residues. The V and J ends lost 3 bases and 2 bases respectively, with 17 bases between them. CDR1 and CDR2 from the germline V gene are GTSNPN and SVGIG (reference sequence). CDR3 sequence reads: CAWSPGPPGAYEQYF. Here the CDR3 DNA reads TGTGCCTGGAGCCCCGGGCCCCCCGGGGCCTACGAGCAGTACTTC. Complete variable domain (other parts from reference TRBV30 and TRBJ2-7): SQTIHQWPATLVQPVGSPLSLECTVEGTSNPNLYWYRQAAGRGLQLLFYSVGIGQISSEVPQNLSASRPQDRQFILSSKKLLLSDSGFYLCAWSPGPPGAYEQYFGPGTRLTVT.

With regard to this clone: The same CDR3 is also encoded by other DNA sequences in this sample. The V call is TRBV5-1, the J call TRBJ2-1; D is ambiguous. Looked up from germline, CDR1 is SGHRS and CDR2 is YFSETQ. The CDR3 is 14 residues long. V shed 0 bases and J shed 1 base, with 5 bases lying between them. Written as DNA, the CDR3 is TGCGCCAGCAGCTTGGAACGGTCCTACAATGAGCAGTTCTTC. It is translated as CASSLERSYNEQFF.

This clone showed up just once. CDR3 loop: CASRSTGVRYNEQFF. The DNA of the CDR3 is TGTGCCAGCAGGTCTACAGGGGTCCGCTACAATGAGCAGTTCTTC. The chain employs TRBV7-2 and TRBJ2-1, with 7 bases matching TRBD1. The CDR3 totals 15 residues. Germline assignment: CDR1 SGHTA and CDR2 FQGNSA. Trimming cost V 6 bases and J 3 bases; bases outside gene matches: 8.

Turning to this clone: The identical CDR3 is also encoded by other nucleotide sequences in the sample. The V gene is TRBV6-1, the J gene TRBJ1-2; TRBD1 agrees at 9 bases. V lost 1 base to trimming and J lost 5 bases; unmatched junction nucleotides: 2. The CDR3 has 14 amino acids. Germline V gene lookup returns CDR1 MNHNS and CDR2 SASEGT. In DNA, the CDR3 is TGTGCCAGCAGTGAAGGCGGGACAGGGTATGGCTACACCTTC. It specifies CASSEGGTGYGYTF.

The chain employs TRBV18 and TRBJ1-1; possible D gene TRBD1, 6 bases. Germline V gene sequence: CDR1 KGHSH, CDR2 LQKENI. Trimming left V 4 bases short and J 1 base short, with 13 bases between. The CDR3 totals 15 residues. This chain's CDR3 is CASSLGADRNTEAFF. CDR3 DNA: TGTGCCAGCTCACTGGGGGCAGACCGGAACACTGAAGCTTTCTTT. Combining the CDR3 with reference TRBV18 and TRBJ1-1 gives the whole variable domain NAGVMQNPRHLVRRRGQEARLRCSPMKGHSHVYWYRQLPEEGLKFMVYLQKENIIDESGMPKERFSAEFPKEGPSILRIQQVVRGDSAAYFCASSLGADRNTEAFFGQGTRLTVV.